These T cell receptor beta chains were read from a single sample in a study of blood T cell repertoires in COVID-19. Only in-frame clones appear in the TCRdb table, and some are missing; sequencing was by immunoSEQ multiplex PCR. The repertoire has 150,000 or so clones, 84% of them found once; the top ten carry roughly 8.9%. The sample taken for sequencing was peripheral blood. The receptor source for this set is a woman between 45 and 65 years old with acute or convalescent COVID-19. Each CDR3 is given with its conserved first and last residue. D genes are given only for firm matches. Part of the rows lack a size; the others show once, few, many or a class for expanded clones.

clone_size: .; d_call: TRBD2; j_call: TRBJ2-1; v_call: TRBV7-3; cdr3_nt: TGTGCCAGCAGCCCTTTAGCGGGGGGGCTTCTAAATGAGCAGTTCTTC; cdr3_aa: CASSPLAGGLLNEQFF
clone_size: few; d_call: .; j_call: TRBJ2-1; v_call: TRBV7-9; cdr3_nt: TGTGCCAGCAGCCCCCTGACAGTCAATGAGCAGTTCTTC; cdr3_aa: CASSPLTVNEQFF
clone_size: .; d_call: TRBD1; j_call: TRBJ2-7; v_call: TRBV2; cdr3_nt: TGTGCCAGCACCTGGGGACAGGACAGACCCTACGAGCAGTACTTC; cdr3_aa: CASTWGQDRPYEQYF
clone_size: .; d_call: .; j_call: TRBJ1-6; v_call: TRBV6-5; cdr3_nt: TGTGCCAGCAGTTACCGGGGAGTTGGAGGGTCACCCCTCCACTTT; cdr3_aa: CASSYRGVGGSPLHF
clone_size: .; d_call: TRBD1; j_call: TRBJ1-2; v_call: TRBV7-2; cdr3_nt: TGTGCCAGCAGCTTAGTCACAGGGGGCGCCTATGGCTACACCTTC; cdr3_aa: CASSLVTGGAYGYTF
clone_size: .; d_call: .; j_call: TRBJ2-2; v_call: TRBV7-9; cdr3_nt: TGTGCCAGCGGCCTGTGGGGACAAGACACCGGGGAGCTGTTTTTT; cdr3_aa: CASGLWGQDTGELFF
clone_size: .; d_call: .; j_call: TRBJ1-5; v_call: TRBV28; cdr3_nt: TGTGCCAGCAGTTTGTTAGGGGCAGCGTCCAATCAGCCCCAGCATTTT; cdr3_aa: CASSLLGAASNQPQHF
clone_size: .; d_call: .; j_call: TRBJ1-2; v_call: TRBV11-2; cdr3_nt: TGTGCCAGCAGCCCCGTAACAGGGACCCCCTATGGCTACACCTTC; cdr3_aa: CASSPVTGTPYGYTF
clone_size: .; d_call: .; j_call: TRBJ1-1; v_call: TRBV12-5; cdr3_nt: TGTGCTAGTGGTTTGGCCGACAGCGGGCGAGCTTTCTTT; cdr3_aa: CASGLADSGRAFF
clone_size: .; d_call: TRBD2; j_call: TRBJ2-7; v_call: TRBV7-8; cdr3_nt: TGTGCCAGCAGCTTAGTACGGGAGGGGTCCGAGCAGTACTTC; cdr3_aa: CASSLVREGSEQYF
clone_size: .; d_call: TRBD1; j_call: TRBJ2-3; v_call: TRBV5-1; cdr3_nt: TGCGCCAGCAGTACTAGGGGAAGACAGGGGACAGATACGCAGTATTTT; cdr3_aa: CASSTRGRQGTDTQYF
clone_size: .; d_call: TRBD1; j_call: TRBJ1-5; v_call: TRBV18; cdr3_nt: TGTGCCAGCTCTCCAGACAGGGCCCAGCCCCAGCATTTT; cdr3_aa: CASSPDRAQPQHF
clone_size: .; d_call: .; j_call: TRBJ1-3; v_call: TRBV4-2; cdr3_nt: TGTGCCAGCAGCCAACGGGACATTCGGAACACCATATATTTT; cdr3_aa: CASSQRDIRNTIYF
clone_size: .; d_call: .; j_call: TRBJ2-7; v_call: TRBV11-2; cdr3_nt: TGTGCCAGCAGGTACGGTGCCGGCGAGCAGTACTTC; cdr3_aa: CASRYGAGEQYF
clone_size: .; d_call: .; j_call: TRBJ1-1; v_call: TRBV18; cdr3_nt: TGTGCCAGCTCACCACCCCCAGGAGGCGCTGAAGCTTTCTTT; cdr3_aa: CASSPPPGGAEAFF
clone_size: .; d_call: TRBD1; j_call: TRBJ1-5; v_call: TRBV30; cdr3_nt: TGTGCCTGGAGTGCACAGGGGAATCAGCCCCAGCATTTT; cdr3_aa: CAWSAQGNQPQHF
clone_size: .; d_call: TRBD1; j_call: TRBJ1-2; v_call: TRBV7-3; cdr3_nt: TGTGCCAGCAGCCCAGACGGACAGGGGGCGGGAGGCTACACCTTC; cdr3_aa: CASSPDGQGAGGYTF
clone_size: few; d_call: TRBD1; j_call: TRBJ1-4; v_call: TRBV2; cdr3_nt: TGTGCCACTGGACAGGGCCAGGGTGAAAAACTGTTTTTT; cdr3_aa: CATGQGQGEKLFF
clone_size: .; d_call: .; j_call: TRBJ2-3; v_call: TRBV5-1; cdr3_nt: TGCGCCAGCAGTATTAACACAGATACGCAGTATTTT; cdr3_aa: CASSINTDTQYF
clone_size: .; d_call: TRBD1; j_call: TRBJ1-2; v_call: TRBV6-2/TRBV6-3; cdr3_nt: TGTGCCAGCAGTTTCGACAGGGGGCGAGGCGGCTACACCTTC; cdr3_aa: CASSFDRGRGGYTF
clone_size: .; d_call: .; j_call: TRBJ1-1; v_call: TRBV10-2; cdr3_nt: TGCGCCAGCAGCTCTGGGCAGAACGCTGAAGCTTTCTTT; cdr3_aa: CASSSGQNAEAFF
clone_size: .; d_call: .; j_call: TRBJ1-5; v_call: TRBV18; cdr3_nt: TGTGCCAGCTCACTTGAGCATAGCAATCAGCCCCAGCATTTT; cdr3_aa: CASSLEHSNQPQHF